The clone carrying this T cell receptor beta chain occurred a few times. Its antigen is as yet unknown. The sample comes from a study of T-cell reconstitution after alpha-beta-depleted transplantation in children. After removal of 0 bases from V and 4 bases from J, the junction contained 8 bases not matched to a gene. CDR1 LGHNA and CDR2 YNFKEQ come from the germline V gene. The CDR3 runs to 17 residues. This sample's TCRbeta library carried unique molecular identifier barcodes. TCRdb analysed the PCR reads with MiXCR anew, one entry per CDR3 protein. The table lists about 200,000 distinct CDR3 sequences, approximately 6.3% of them singletons. Study observations and caveats: By about two months after transplant, alpha-beta T cells reportedly arose from several hundred graft clones that had expanded.

This sequence originates from a boy aged 2 to 10 with acute lymphoblastic leukemia, due to receive a stem cell transplant. The sequencing here drew on PBMCs, taken before TCRalphabeta/CD19-depleted stem cell transplant. The chain uses TRBV4-2 and TRBJ2-1, with 8 bases lining up with TRBD2. This CDR3 reads CASSQDLPAGAYNEQFF. CDR3 in DNA: TGTGCCAGCAGCCAAGATCTTCCAGCGGGGGCGTACAATGAGCAGTTCTTC.